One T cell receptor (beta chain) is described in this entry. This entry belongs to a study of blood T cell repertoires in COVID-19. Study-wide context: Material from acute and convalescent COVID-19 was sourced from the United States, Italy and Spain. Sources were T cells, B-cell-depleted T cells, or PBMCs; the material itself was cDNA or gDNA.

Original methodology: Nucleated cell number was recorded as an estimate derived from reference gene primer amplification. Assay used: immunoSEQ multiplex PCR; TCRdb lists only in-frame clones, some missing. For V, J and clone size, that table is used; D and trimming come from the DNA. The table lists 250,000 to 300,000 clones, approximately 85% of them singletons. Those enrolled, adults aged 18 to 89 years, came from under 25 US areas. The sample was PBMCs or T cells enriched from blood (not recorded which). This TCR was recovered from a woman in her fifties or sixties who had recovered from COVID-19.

The CDR3 loop is CASRGDRVSEKLFF. The DNA for the CDR3 is TGTGCCAGCAGGGGGGACAGGGTTAGTGAAAAACTGTTTTTT. This sequence joins TRBV2 and TRBJ1-4, with 9 bases fitting TRBD1. Per the germline V gene, CDR1 is SNHLY and CDR2 is FYNNEI. This CDR3 comprises 14 residues. J was trimmed by 7 bases and V by 6 bases; bases with no gene match: 6. Using reference TRBV2 and TRBJ1-4 for the parts outside the CDR3, the full variable domain is EPEVTQTPSHQVTQMGQEVILRCVPISNHLYFYWYRQILGQKVEFLVSFYNNEISEKSEIFDDQFSVERPDGSNFTLKIRSTKLEDSAMYFCASRGDRVSEKLFFGSGTQLSVL.